What follows is one T cell receptor (beta chain) and its context. Its antigen remains unidentified. These data originate in a study of shared clonotypes between healthy human individuals. Study conclusions and caveats: Non-shared clonotypes displayed generation probabilities falling below those of clonotypes present in all four donors.

CD45RO-negative CD8 cells positively selected for CCR7 made up the naive population, which excluded terminally differentiated effector memory CD45RA+ cells. CDR3 length: 12 amino acids. Germline-derived CDR1 and CDR2 are SNHLY and FYNNEI. Trimming cost V 9 bases and J 0 bases; bases outside gene matches: 2. Sequencing used immunoSEQ multiplex PCR; TCRdb keeps in-frame clones, though not all of them. The sample consists of nearly 600,000 clones, roughly 95% of them appearing once. The J gene is TRBJ2-7, the V gene TRBV2, with 7 positions matching TRBD1. The sequenced material came from naive CD8+ T cells sorted from blood. This receptor was identified in a woman aged 25 to 39 in good health. CDR3 DNA: TGTGCCAGTCAGGGGGACTCCTACGAGCAGTACTTC. It specifies CASQGDSYEQYF.